Listed below are T cell receptor beta chains from one sample, sequenced in a study of human T cells and chemical hapten exposure. Each CDR3 protein is one row after TCRdb ran MiXCR on the RACE reads. Of tens of thousands of distinct CDR3 sequences listed, more than 9% are singletons. The source material was whole blood, sampled in connection with sensitization to the hapten diphenylcyclopropenone (DPC). These TCRs come from a woman aged 45-59 years with alopecia areata. Some clones in this sample may be carry-over from other donors' samples. Each CDR3 is given with its conserved first and last residue. Fields, in order: V gene, CDR3 protein.

V: TRBV27
CDR3: CASSFAGGGSPLHF

V: TRBV18
CDR3: CASSPRAGPGPLEQYF

V: TRBV7-8
CDR3: CASSLVFGPNTGELFF

V: TRBV29-1
CDR3: CSVRTSGRGETQYF

V: TRBV5-6
CDR3: CASSLSAGGQFF

V: TRBV11-2
CDR3: CASSLDQGTGAYEQYF

V: TRBV11-2
CDR3: CASSPQAGTNEKLFF

V: TRBV5-8
CDR3: CASSRNEGVVETQYF

V: TRBV3-1
CDR3: CASSRTSVPQVTQYF

V: TRBV29-1
CDR3: CSLRDLGVNNEQFF

V: TRBV29-1
CDR3: CSVVGDREKLFF

V: TRBV9
CDR3: CASSQTIQGIIGNTIYF

V: TRBV20-1
CDR3: CSANVRAQGGSGANVLTF

V: TRBV28
CDR3: CASSLRTVRNTEAFF

V: TRBV3-1
CDR3: CASSQDRVSSFEQFF

V: TRBV6-5
CDR3: CASRRGETQYF

V: TRBV12-5
CDR3: CASGLGRGLRTEAFF

V: TRBV2
CDR3: CASSVAGGPGANVLTF

V: TRBV7-2
CDR3: CASSLRQAEQYF

V: TRBV5-1
CDR3: CASSLYIAGGRLNTGELFF

V: TRBV19
CDR3: CASRLRLVGELFF

V: TRBV2
CDR3: CASLIGLAGGGADTQYF

V: TRBV7-2
CDR3: CASTQTGLHYNEQFF

V: TRBV18
CDR3: CASSPSQFREQYF

V: TRBV12-3/TRBV12-4
CDR3: CASSFDRYYEQYF

V: TRBV7-9
CDR3: CASSPRGGSNTEAFF

V: TRBV5-1
CDR3: CASSPSGGAPPREQYF

V: TRBV7-2
CDR3: CASSLVGRRADTQYF

V: TRBV24-1
CDR3: CATSDSGLTAYEQYF

V: TRBV9
CDR3: CASRAGARNTGELFF

V: TRBV11-2
CDR3: CASSSSPGLAGDEQFF

V: TRBV12-3/TRBV12-4
CDR3: CASSLSGRNTEAFF

V: TRBV28
CDR3: CAHLPGQGVNEQYF

V: TRBV20-1
CDR3: CSARDQGVANTEAFF

V: TRBV3-1
CDR3: CASSQATRSGSLIF

V: TRBV5-1
CDR3: CASSLDVTRIYEQYF